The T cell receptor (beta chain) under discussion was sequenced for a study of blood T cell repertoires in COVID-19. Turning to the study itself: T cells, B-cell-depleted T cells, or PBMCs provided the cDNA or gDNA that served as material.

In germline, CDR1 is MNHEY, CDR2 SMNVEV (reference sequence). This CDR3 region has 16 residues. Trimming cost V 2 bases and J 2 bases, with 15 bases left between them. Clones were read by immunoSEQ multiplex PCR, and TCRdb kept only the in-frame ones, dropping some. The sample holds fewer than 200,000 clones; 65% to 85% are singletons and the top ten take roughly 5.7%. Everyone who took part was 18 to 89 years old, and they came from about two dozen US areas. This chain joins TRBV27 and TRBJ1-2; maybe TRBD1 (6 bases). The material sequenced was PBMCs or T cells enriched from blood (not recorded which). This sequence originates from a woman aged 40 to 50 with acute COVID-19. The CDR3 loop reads CASSLRGPQGNYGYTF. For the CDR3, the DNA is TGTGCCAGCAGTTTAAGGGGACCTCAGGGGAACTATGGCTACACCTTC.